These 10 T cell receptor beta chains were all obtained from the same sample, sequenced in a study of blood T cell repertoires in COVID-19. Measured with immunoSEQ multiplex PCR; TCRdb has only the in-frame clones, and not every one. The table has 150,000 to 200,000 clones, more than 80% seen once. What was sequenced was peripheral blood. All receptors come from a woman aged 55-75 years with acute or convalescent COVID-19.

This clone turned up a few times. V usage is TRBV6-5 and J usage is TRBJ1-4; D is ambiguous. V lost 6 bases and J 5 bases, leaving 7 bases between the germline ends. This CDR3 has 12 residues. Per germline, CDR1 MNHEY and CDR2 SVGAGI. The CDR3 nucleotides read TGTGCCAGCAGCGCGGCGAATGAAAAACTGTTTTTT. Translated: CASSAANEKLFF.

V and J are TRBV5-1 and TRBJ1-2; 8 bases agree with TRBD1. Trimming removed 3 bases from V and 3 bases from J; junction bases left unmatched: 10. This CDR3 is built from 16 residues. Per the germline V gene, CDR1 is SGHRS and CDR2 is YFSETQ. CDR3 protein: CASSSQPRGRDYGYTF. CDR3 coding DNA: TGCGCCAGCAGCTCACAACCCAGGGGGCGCGACTATGGCTACACCTTC.

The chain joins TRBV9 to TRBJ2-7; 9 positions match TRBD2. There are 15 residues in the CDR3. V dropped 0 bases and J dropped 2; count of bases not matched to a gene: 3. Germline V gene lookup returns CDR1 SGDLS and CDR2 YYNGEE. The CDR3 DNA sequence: TGTGCCAGCAGCGTAGGCGGGAGGGCCCCCTACGAGCAGTACTTC. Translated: CASSVGGRAPYEQYF.

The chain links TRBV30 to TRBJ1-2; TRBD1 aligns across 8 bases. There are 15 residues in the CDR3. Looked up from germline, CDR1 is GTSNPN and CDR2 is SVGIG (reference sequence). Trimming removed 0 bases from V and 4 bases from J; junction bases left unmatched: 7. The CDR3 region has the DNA TGTGCCTGGAGTGTACGGGGGACAGGCGTCTATGGCTACACCTTC. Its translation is CAWSVRGTGVYGYTF. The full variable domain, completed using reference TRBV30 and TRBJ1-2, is SQTIHQWPATLVQPVGSPLSLECTVEGTSNPNLYWYRQAAGRGLQLLFYSVGIGQISSEVPQNLSASRPQDRQFILSSKKLLLSDSGFYLCAWSVRGTGVYGYTFGSGTRLTVV.

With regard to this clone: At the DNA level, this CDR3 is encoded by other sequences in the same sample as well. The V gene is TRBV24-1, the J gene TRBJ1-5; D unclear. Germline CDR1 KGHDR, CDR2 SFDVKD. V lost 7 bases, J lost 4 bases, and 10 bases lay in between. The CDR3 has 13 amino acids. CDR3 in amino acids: CATSRGSNQPQHF. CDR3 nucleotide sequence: TGTGCCACCAGCCGCGGTTCTAATCAGCCCCAGCATTTT.

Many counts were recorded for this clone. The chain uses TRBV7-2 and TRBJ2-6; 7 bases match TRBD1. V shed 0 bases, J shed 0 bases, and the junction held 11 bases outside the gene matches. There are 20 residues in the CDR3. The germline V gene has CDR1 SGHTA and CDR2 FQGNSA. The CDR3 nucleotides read TGTGCCAGCAGCTTAGCGGTAGGGACAGCTTCGCCCTCTGGGGCCAACGTCCTGACTTTC. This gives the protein CASSLAVGTASPSGANVLTF.

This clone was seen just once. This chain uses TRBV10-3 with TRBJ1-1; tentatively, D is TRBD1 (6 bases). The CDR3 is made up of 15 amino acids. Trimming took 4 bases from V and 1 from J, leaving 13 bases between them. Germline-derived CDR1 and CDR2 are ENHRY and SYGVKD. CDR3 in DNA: TGTGCCATCAGTGTTCTGGGGGGGCAGAACACTGAAGCTTTCTTT. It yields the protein CAISVLGGQNTEAFF.

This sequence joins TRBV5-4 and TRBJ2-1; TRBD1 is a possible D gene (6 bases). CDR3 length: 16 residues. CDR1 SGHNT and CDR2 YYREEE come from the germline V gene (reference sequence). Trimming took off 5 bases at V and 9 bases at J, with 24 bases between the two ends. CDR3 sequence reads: CASRGAGSEAEAEQFF. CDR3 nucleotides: TGTGCCAGCAGGGGGGCGGGCTCCGAGGCCGAAGCTGAGCAGTTCTTC.

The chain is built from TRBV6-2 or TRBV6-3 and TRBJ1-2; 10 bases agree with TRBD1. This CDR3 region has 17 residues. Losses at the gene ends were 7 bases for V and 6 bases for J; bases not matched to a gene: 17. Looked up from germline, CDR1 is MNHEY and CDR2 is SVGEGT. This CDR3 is CASNPGETGGYGNGYTF. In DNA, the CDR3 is TGTGCCAGCAACCCGGGCGAGACAGGGGGCTACGGGAATGGCTACACCTTC.

This CDR3 reads CASSQDDSVGTGNTIYF. CDR3 bases: TGTGCCAGCAGCCAAGATGATTCGGTCGGGACTGGAAACACCATATATTTT. The gene calls are TRBV4-2 and TRBJ1-3, with D unclear. The germline CDR1 and CDR2 sequences are LGHNA and YNFKEQ. The CDR3 length is 17 residues. Trimming pared 0 bases from V and 2 bases from J, leaving 14 bases between.